A selection of T cell receptor beta chains follows, all from one sample in a study of T cell responses to AZD1222 COVID-19 vaccine. Profiled with immunoSEQ multiplex PCR; TCRdb holds only in-frame clones, not every one. Of 90,000 to 150,000 clones in the sample, approximately 90% were seen once. Sequencing was performed on peripheral blood, taken 28 days after the second AZD1222 dose. These receptors all come from an adult who received the AZD1222 COVID-19 vaccine. CDR3s include the opening cysteine and the closing phenylalanine or tryptophan. Each record gives: CDR3 length, V gene, clone size, J gene, CDR3 protein. Clone size is given for some rows only: seen once, a few or many times, or a class if the clone is expanded.

15	TRBV7-9	.	TRBJ1-4	CASSSNRATNEKLFF
14	TRBV3-1/TRBV3-2	.	TRBJ2-1	CASSPRQGYNEQFF
16	TRBV28	.	TRBJ2-5	CASSSISEVGRGTQYF
15	TRBV5-4	.	TRBJ2-7	CASSLSGGSPYEQYF
13	TRBV30	.	TRBJ1-5	CAWSGQGNQPQHF
16	TRBV5-1	.	TRBJ1-1	CASSPGQGELYTEAFF
14	TRBV19	.	TRBJ1-4	CASRDGTEIEKLFF
16	TRBV5-1	.	TRBJ1-1	CASSPQISGGNTEAFF
16	TRBV7-3	.	TRBJ2-2	CASSLTGGMNTGELFF
16	TRBV19	few	TRBJ1-3	CASSPHRSYSGNTIYF
13	TRBV27	.	TRBJ1-2	CASSSGPGDGYTF
11	TRBV10-3	.	TRBJ2-5	CAISEEETQYF
15	TRBV28	.	TRBJ1-1	CASSPGWGGSTEAFF
12	TRBV19	.	TRBJ2-7	CASRAGDYEQYF
13	TRBV11-2	.	TRBJ1-2	CASSFLQTSGYTF
13	TRBV19	.	TRBJ2-1	CASSIGSGNEQFF
14	TRBV7-3	once	TRBJ1-1	CASSYGGPNTEAFF
14	TRBV2	.	TRBJ2-1	CASSAQVSRNEQFF
18	TRBV3-1/TRBV3-2	.	TRBJ2-5	CASSLPASSGGAKETQYF
15	TRBV5-1	.	TRBJ1-4	CASSLLGSTNEKLFF
13	TRBV7-2	.	TRBJ2-2	CASGPPNTGELFF
15	TRBV30	.	TRBJ1-5	CAWSGPRVVNQPQHF
15	TRBV5-1	once	TRBJ1-2	CASSLGVTGFDGYTF
12	TRBV29-1	once	TRBJ1-2	CSVETGTYGYTF
13	TRBV5-4	.	TRBJ1-2	CASSLDTGYGYTF
17	TRBV11-3	.	TRBJ2-1	CASSFRALDRGENEQFF
10	TRBV20-1	.	TRBJ1-1	CSARDLPPFF
11	TRBV3-1/TRBV3-2	few	TRBJ2-7	CASSYKREQYF
15	TRBV6-1	few	TRBJ1-1	CASSEAGGRGTEAFF
16	TRBV6-2/TRBV6-3	few	TRBJ2-7	CASSSVGITDGYEQYF
14	TRBV12-2	.	TRBJ2-1	CASRPPGGLNEQFF
16	TRBV5-5	.	TRBJ2-7	CASSLDPGNGGQEQYF
13	TRBV29-1	.	TRBJ2-5	CSVGVTGPGTQYF
14	TRBV6-5	once	TRBJ1-2	CASRDRGRSYGYTF
14	TRBV7-8	.	TRBJ1-1	CASRLDRVDTEAFF
15	TRBV4-3	.	TRBJ1-3	CASSHGGSSGNTIYF
14	TRBV7-2	.	TRBJ1-1	CASSLGRGNTEAFF
15	TRBV7-9	.	TRBJ1-3	CASSELTGQINTIYF
12	TRBV18	.	TRBJ2-7	CASSPTLYEQYF
13	TRBV3-1/TRBV3-2	.	TRBJ2-3	CASSQDSSDTQYF
13	TRBV5-1	.	TRBJ1-2	CASSGGTVESYTF
15	TRBV5-1	.	TRBJ1-4	CASSLEGQGYEKLFF
12	TRBV11-3	.	TRBJ2-1	CASSPYINEQFF
12	TRBV21-1	.	TRBJ2-7	CASSRTAYEQYF
16	TRBV14	.	TRBJ2-1	CASSQGVRGSYNEQFF
12	TRBV14	.	TRBJ2-7	CASSQGGYEQYF
14	TRBV18	.	TRBJ1-1	CASSTLGRNTEAFF
15	TRBV4-2	.	TRBJ2-3	CASSQDRRITDTQYF
15	TRBV6-2/TRBV6-3	.	TRBJ1-2	CASSYPTGYFYGYTF
16	TRBV27	.	TRBJ2-2	CASSIQGLANTGELFF
13	TRBV14	.	TRBJ1-4	CASSQDDPGKLFF
12	TRBV6-6	.	TRBJ1-6	CASSYSAGPLHF
12	TRBV12-3/TRBV12-4	.	TRBJ1-2	CASSPDRRSYTF
14	TRBV5-1	once	TRBJ1-2	CASSPEIGVKGYTF
13	TRBV10-3	.	TRBJ2-5	CAAGPGLQETQYF
17	TRBV25-1	.	TRBJ1-6	CASSEGGPFSYNSPLHF
15	TRBV5-1	once	TRBJ1-3	CASSLRGAKGNTIYF
14	TRBV6-5	.	TRBJ2-3	CASSYSASTDTQYF